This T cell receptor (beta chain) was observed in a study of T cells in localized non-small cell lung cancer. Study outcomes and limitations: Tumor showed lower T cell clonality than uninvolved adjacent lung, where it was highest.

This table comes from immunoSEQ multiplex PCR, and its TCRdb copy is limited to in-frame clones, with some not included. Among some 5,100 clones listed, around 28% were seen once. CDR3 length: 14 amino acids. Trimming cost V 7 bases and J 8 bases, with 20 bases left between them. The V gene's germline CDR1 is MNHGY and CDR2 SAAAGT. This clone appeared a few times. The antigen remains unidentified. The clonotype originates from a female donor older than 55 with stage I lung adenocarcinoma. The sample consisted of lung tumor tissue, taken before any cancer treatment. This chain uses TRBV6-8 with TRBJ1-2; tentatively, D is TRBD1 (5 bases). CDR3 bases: TGTGCCAGCACCTACCAGGGTGGAGGGTTAGGCTACACCTTC. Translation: CASTYQGGGLGYTF.